This is a list of T cell receptor beta chains from one sample in a study of molecular identifiers for immune sequencing clone quantification. TCRdb fed the PCR reads into MiXCR, producing one record per CDR3 protein. This sample yields about 640,000 distinct CDR3 sequences, of which around 20% are seen a single time; 0.85% to 0.9% belongs to the top ten. Material for sequencing was naive CD8+ T cells from blood, with Jurkat cell RNA spiked in. All receptors come from a human donor in good health. Some libraries in this study had Jurkat cell RNA spiked in. CDR3s leave out the opening cysteine and the closing phenylalanine or tryptophan. Each record gives: V gene, CDR3 length, CDR3 protein.

>TRBV10-2|15
ASSESRRQAGNTEAF
>TRBV29-1|11
SVRTGSGYEQY
>TRBV27|16
ASSLSAAGQGLNTEAF
>TRBV18|16
ASSPESPTHGGPDTQY
>TRBV15|16
ATSRDLVGGISGNTIY
>TRBV5-6|16
ASPTRGTGSSGANVLT
>TRBV7-6|9
ASSSSDEQY
>TRBV25-1|17
ASSESRWETSWTNYGYT
>TRBV28|13
ASSTLTGGGYEQY
>TRBV6-5|12
ASSYVQGADEQY
>TRBV2|12
ASKEEPSTDTQY
>TRBV4-3|15
ASSQAVAAVPQETQY
>TRBV5-1|14
ASSLHPGEVNTEAF
>TRBV6-2/TRBV6-3|12
ASCFGDSNQPQH
>TRBV12-3/TRBV12-4|13
ASSLNPETAYGYT
>TRBV7-9|12
ASREGAGYYEQY
>TRBV20-1|10
SANDRSHEQY
>TRBV6-5|16
ASSYRYGTGLAADTQY
>TRBV6-2/TRBV6-3|14
ASTASSGEPTDTQY
>TRBV15|17
ATSSWTSGILLSSYEQY
>TRBV30|12
AWSVRQGISPLH
>TRBV7-2|10
ASSPVVYEQF
>TRBV2|14
ASSERLAGPYNEQF
>TRBV6-5|13
ASSLQGLVETEAF
>TRBV6-6|14
ASPPPGGEGNTEAF
>TRBV7-2|12
ASSRVSGDTEAF
>TRBV4-1|13
ACSQDRGSSYEQY
>TRBV6-6|12
ASNTDRTGNTIY
>TRBV7-6|11
AIVGREVDTQY